A single sample gave rise to the 13 T cell receptor beta chains below, sequenced in a study of blood T cell repertoires in COVID-19. The assay was immunoSEQ multiplex PCR, and TCRdb's table has in-frame clones only and misses some. Counted here are 90,000 to 100,000 clones, 84% occurring once; the ten biggest clones make up roughly 25%. Sequenced: peripheral blood. All receptors come from a man between 60 and 70 years old with acute or convalescent COVID-19.

This clone was seen just once. This chain uses TRBV2 with TRBJ2-1, with TRBD1 identical over 7 bases. Unmatched junction bases numbered 6, after V lost 3 bases and J lost 13 bases. This CDR3 is built from 12 residues. Germline CDR1 SNHLY, CDR2 FYNNEI. The CDR3 sequence: CASSDPGQTQFF. CDR3 sequence (DNA): TGTGCCAGCAGTGACCCGGGACAGACCCAGTTCTTC.

The V call is TRBV7-2, the J call TRBJ1-6; D is undetermined. CDR3 length: 16 residues. The V gene lost 2 bases and the J gene lost 6 bases, with 14 bases spanning the gap. Germline CDR1 SGHTA, CDR2 FQGNSA. CDR3 bases: TGTGCCAGCAGCTTAATGGCGCAGACTCCTAATTCACCCCTCCACTTT. The encoded protein is CASSLMAQTPNSPLHF.

The chain employs TRBV6-5 and TRBJ2-1; TRBD1 matches 7 bases. This CDR3 contains 12 residues. Germline values: CDR1 MNHEY, CDR2 SVGAGI. J lost 15 bases, V lost 6 bases, and 11 bases had no gene match. CDR3 sequence (DNA): TGTGCCAGCAGCCCGACAGGGTTGGTTGGGTTCTTC. It encodes CASSPTGLVGFF.

The V call is TRBV6-2 or TRBV6-3, the J call TRBJ1-4; 7 nucleotides line up with TRBD1. V trimming: 0 bases; J trimming: 2 bases; junction bases outside the gene matches: 15. The CDR3 runs 20 residues. Germline V gene data show CDR1 as MNHEY and CDR2 as SVGEGT. CDR3 coding DNA: TGTGCCAGCAGTTACTCGTCTGTGAGGGGACAGTATCCTACTAATGAAAAACTGTTTTTT. Encoded protein: CASSYSSVRGQYPTNEKLFF.

The rearrangement uses TRBV5-1 and TRBJ2-7, with D possibly matching TRBD1 (5 bases). CDR3 length equals 13 residues. Trimming left V 3 bases short and J 0 bases short, with 7 bases between. CDR1 and CDR2 from the germline V gene are SGHRS and YFSETQ. The CDR3 nucleotides read TGCGCCAGCAGCTATGACAGCTCCTACGAGCAGTACTTC. Its translation is CASSYDSSYEQYF.

The chain employs TRBV7-9 and TRBJ2-7, with 7 bases matching TRBD1. CDR1 SEHNR and CDR2 FQNEAQ come from the germline V gene (reference sequence). The J segment lost 5 bases and the V segment lost 1 base, leaving 11 bases of the junction unmatched. The CDR3 runs 16 residues. The chain's CDR3 is CASSLDRGRHRNEQYF. The DNA of the CDR3 is TGTGCCAGCAGCTTAGACAGGGGACGCCATAGGAACGAGCAGTACTTC.

This rearrangement joins TRBV7-2 to TRBJ1-2; D gene ambiguous. This CDR3 region has 13 residues. Germline loops: CDR1 SGHTA, CDR2 FQGNSA. Trimming removed 5 bases from V and 5 bases from J, with 12 bases in between. The CDR3 here is CASSPGREYGYTF. The CDR3 bases are TGTGCCAGCAGCCCCGGGAGGGAGTATGGCTACACCTTC.

The chain has TRBV18 and TRBJ1-1; D uncertain. Per the germline V gene, CDR1 is KGHSH and CDR2 is LQKENI. The CDR3 totals 13 residues. The ends were cut back, 6 bases at V and 3 bases at J, with 11 bases in the middle. The CDR3 protein is CASSPLGDTEAFF. CDR3 bases: TGTGCCAGCTCCCCCCTGGGAGACACTGAAGCTTTCTTT.

This clone came up once. The chain carries TRBV5-1 and TRBJ1-5, with D maybe TRBD1 (5 bases). The CDR3 is 13 residues long. Trimming removed 0 bases at V and 6 bases at J, with 7 bases between. Germline values: CDR1 SGHRS, CDR2 YFSETQ. The CDR3 loop reads CASSLGGGQPQHF. CDR3 nucleotides: TGCGCCAGCAGCTTGGGGGGGGGTCAGCCCCAGCATTTT.

The J gene is TRBJ2-7, the V gene TRBV6-5, with 7 nucleotides matching TRBD1. CDR1 and CDR2 from the germline V gene are MNHEY and SVGAGI. This CDR3 comprises 13 residues. Germline trimming cut 5 bases from V and 3 bases from J; bases unmatched to any gene: 4. CDR3 bases: TGTGCCAGCAGTCACCGGGACAGCTACGAGCAGTACTTC. Its translation: CASSHRDSYEQYF.

V is TRBV21-1 and J is TRBJ1-5. TRBV21-1 is a recognized pseudogene. The length of the CDR3 is 16 residues. DNA for the CDR3: TGTGCCAGCAGCAGAGGGGCGGGGTATAGCAATCAGCCCCAGCATTTT. Translating it yields CASSRGAGYSNQPQHF.

This clone has just one count. The chain carries TRBV12-3 or TRBV12-4 and TRBJ1-2; a possible D gene is TRBD1 (6 bases). The CDR3 is made up of 13 amino acids. V lost 4 bases, J lost 6 bases, and 12 bases lay in between. CDR3 in amino acids: CASSWDILNGYTF. As DNA, the CDR3 is TGTGCCAGCAGTTGGGACATTTTAAATGGCTACACCTTC.

The chain is built from TRBV7-8 and TRBJ2-3; D might be TRBD2 (7 bases). The CDR3 has 17 amino acids. The germline V gene encodes CDR1 SGHVS and CDR2 FQNEAQ. The V end was cut by 4 bases, the J end by 0 bases, with 17 bases between. The CDR3 bases are TGTGCCAGCAGCTGGAGACGGACAGCGGGAAGCACAGATACGCAGTATTTT. It codes for CASSWRRTAGSTDTQYF.